What follows are 11 T cell receptor beta chains derived from one specimen sequenced in a study of early T cells in non-severe SARS-CoV-2 infection (dated by TCRdb to 2020 to 2023). Library method: 5' RACE. Sequencing relied on a NextSeq 500. In TCRdb, the public reads were trimmed at Q25 with fastp and aligned with MiXCR, with productive beta chains retained. Identical CDR3 proteins give one entry, which carries the most common genes and DNA. Within this sample are tens of thousands of distinct CDR3 sequences, with over 4.5% of them counted one time only. The ten largest account for 3% to 3.5% of the sample. Sequencing was performed on whole blood, taken at baseline. These receptors all come from an adult who was a healthcare worker with PCR-confirmed SARS-CoV-2 infection or an uninfected control (not recorded which).

This rearrangement joins TRBV5-1 to TRBJ2-1, with 9 bases identical to TRBD2. V shed 4 bases and J 1 base; nucleotides not matched to a gene: 9. Germline-derived CDR1 and CDR2 are SGHRS and YFSETQ. The CDR3 length is 17 residues. The CDR3 DNA reads as TGCGCCAGCAGCCGAACCCGTAGCGGGGGATCCTACAATGAGCAGTTCTTC. Translating it yields CASSRTRSGGSYNEQFF.

This clonotype was seen ten or more times. The chain recombines TRBV19 with TRBJ1-5; D may be TRBD1 (6 bases). This CDR3 comprises 18 residues. Trimming took off 6 bases at V and 1 base at J, with 22 bases between the two ends. CDR1 is LNHDA, CDR2 SQIVND, per germline (reference sequence). The CDR3 coding sequence is TGTGCCAGTAGCCAATGGGGTCCGTACAGGGTGAGCAATCAGCCCCAGCATTTT. Encoded protein: CASSQWGPYRVSNQPQHF. The variable domain in full, completed from reference TRBV19 and TRBJ1-5, reads DGGITQSPKYLFRKEGQNVTLSCEQNLNHDAMYWYRQDPGQGLRLIYYSQIVNDFQKGDIAEGYSVSREKKESFPLTVTSAQKNPTAFYLCASSQWGPYRVSNQPQHFGDGTRLSIL.

As for this clonotype: A much larger clonotype is one base distant, so this may be a read error. The chain recombines TRBV29-1 with TRBJ2-4, with 13 bases that match TRBD2. Germline CDR1 reads SQVTM; CDR2 reads ANQGSEA. The CDR3 spans 13 residues. In nucleotides, the CDR3 is TGCGGCGTCGCCGGACTAGCGGGAGAAGGTCTTTACTTC. This gives the protein CGVAGLAGEGLYF.

This clonotype was picked up a small number of times. This rearrangement joins TRBV5-1 to TRBJ2-1; TRBD1 aligns across 8 bases. Germline loops: CDR1 SGHRS, CDR2 YFSETQ. This CDR3 spans 15 amino acids. V trimming: 3 bases; J trimming: 6 bases; junction bases outside the gene matches: 8. The CDR3 spells CASSSGQGQRNEQFF. The CDR3 DNA reads as TGCGCCAGCAGCTCCGGACAGGGTCAGCGCAATGAGCAGTTCTTC.

This clonotype has ten or more counts. The genes are TRBV19 and TRBJ2-1; 14 bases line up with TRBD2. V lost 7 bases, J lost 7 bases, and 9 bases stayed unmatched. The V gene's germline CDR1 is LNHDA and CDR2 SQIVND (reference sequence). The CDR3 extends over 16 amino acids. The CDR3 loop reads CASTPGTSGSWNEQFF. For the CDR3, the DNA is TGTGCCAGTACCCCTGGGACTAGCGGGAGTTGGAATGAGCAGTTCTTC.

This clonotype has only a few counts. This chain uses TRBV20-1 with TRBJ2-3, with TRBD2 matching over 7 bases. This CDR3 is built from 16 residues. Germline CDR1 is DFQATT and CDR2 is SNEGSKA (reference sequence). Losses at the gene ends were 3 bases for V and 2 bases for J; bases not matched to a gene: 11. CDR3 region: CSASPELAWVTDTQYF. Here the CDR3 DNA reads TGCAGTGCTAGCCCCGAACTAGCGTGGGTCACAGATACGCAGTATTTT.

This clonotype was detected ten times or more. The gene calls are TRBV18 and TRBJ1-4; no firm D call. The ends were cut back, 1 base at V and 4 bases at J, with 10 bases in the middle. This CDR3 has 15 amino acids. In germline, CDR1 is KGHSH, CDR2 LQKENI. CDR3 sequence: CASSPQGTVNEKLFF. The CDR3 DNA follows: TGTGCCAGCTCACCACAGGGAACGGTTAATGAAAAACTGTTTTTT.

This clonotype was detected ten times or more. V is TRBV4-1 and J is TRBJ2-1, with D maybe TRBD2 (6 bases). Between the trimmed V and J ends, which lost 0 bases and 0 bases, there was a span of 9 bases. The CDR3 runs 16 residues. Germline V gene sequence: CDR1 MGHRA, CDR2 YSYEKL. CDR3 sequence: CASSQDEGGSYNEQFF. CDR3 bases: TGCGCCAGCAGCCAAGATGAGGGAGGCTCCTACAATGAGCAGTTCTTC.

V and J are TRBV4-1 and TRBJ2-7; 7 bases map to TRBD2. The V gene end was trimmed by 0 bases and the J gene end by 0 bases; junction bases not matched to a gene: 5. Germline V CDR1 and CDR2: MGHRA, YSYEKL. The length of the CDR3 is 16 residues. CDR3 in amino acids: CASSQDPSGISYEQYF. The CDR3 DNA follows: TGCGCCAGCAGCCAAGATCCCAGCGGGATCTCCTACGAGCAGTACTTC.

The table lists this clonotype with many counts. CDR3 nucleotide sequence: TGTGCCAGCAGCGTAGCTGGGAGACTAACCTACGAGCAGTACTTC. Translated: CASSVAGRLTYEQYF. This chain links TRBV9 with TRBJ2-7; possible D gene TRBD2, 5 bases. Between the trimmed V and J ends, which lost 0 bases and 2 bases, there was a span of 12 bases. The CDR3 is 15 amino acids. Per germline, CDR1 SGDLS and CDR2 YYNGEE.

This clonotype appeared many times. V gene TRBV2 combines with J gene TRBJ2-1, with 12 bases fitting TRBD2. Trimming took 5 bases from V and 8 from J; bases not matched to a gene: 7. Per the germline V gene, CDR1 is SNHLY and CDR2 is FYNNEI. The CDR3 totals 15 residues. The chain's CDR3 is CASSLSSGRAYEQFF. The CDR3 DNA sequence: TGTGCCAGCAGTCTTTCTAGCGGGAGGGCTTATGAGCAGTTCTTC.